The rows below give T cell receptor beta chains drawn from one sample of a study of blood T cell repertoires in COVID-19. Using immunoSEQ multiplex PCR, the repertoire was profiled, and TCRdb retains in-frame clones only, with some absent. This sample has 150,000 to 200,000 clones; about nine tenths occur once, and the top ten carry approximately 4%. Input material: peripheral blood. The receptors were gathered from a woman in her sixties or seventies with acute or convalescent COVID-19. The CDR3 runs from the conserved cysteine through the conserved F or W. Fields, in order: D gene, clone size, V gene, J gene, CDR3 DNA, CDR3 protein. The D gene is left open where the match is weak. For some rows the clone size is stated as once, few or many, or as a class when expanded; others skip it.

D: TRBD2; size: once; V: TRBV15; J: TRBJ2-2; DNA: TGTGCCACCAGCAGTTTAGCGGGGGACACCGGGGAGCTGTTTTTT; CDR3: CATSSLAGDTGELFF
D: .; size: few; V: TRBV14; J: TRBJ2-2; DNA: TGTGCCAGCAGCCAACACGGCAGGGGGGAGCTGTTTTTT; CDR3: CASSQHGRGELFF
D: .; size: .; V: TRBV7-6; J: TRBJ2-1; DNA: TGTGCCAGCAGCTCACTAACAGGTCCCTACAATGAGCAGTTCTTC; CDR3: CASSSLTGPYNEQFF
D: .; size: .; V: TRBV7-7; J: TRBJ2-1; DNA: TGTGCCAGCAGCTCCCCCGAGAAAGGAGGTGAGCAGTTCTTC; CDR3: CASSSPEKGGEQFF
D: TRBD1; size: .; V: TRBV11-1; J: TRBJ1-1; DNA: TGTGCCAGCAGCGAGGGTGACAGGGGGCGAACTGAAGCTTTCTTT; CDR3: CASSEGDRGRTEAFF
D: .; size: .; V: TRBV18; J: TRBJ2-1; DNA: TGTGCCAGCTCACCAGAGGGAGAATACAATGAGCAGTTCTTC; CDR3: CASSPEGEYNEQFF
D: .; size: few; V: TRBV5-1; J: TRBJ1-4; DNA: TGCGCCAGCAGCTTGGCCGGGGGTGAAAAACTGTTTTTT; CDR3: CASSLAGGEKLFF
D: TRBD1; size: .; V: TRBV19; J: TRBJ1-5; DNA: TGTGCCAGTACCCCAGTGGACAGGGGCGGCAATCAGCCCCAGCATTTT; CDR3: CASTPVDRGGNQPQHF
D: .; size: .; V: TRBV5-6; J: TRBJ2-5; DNA: TGTGCCAGCAGCTTGTACGGGGGGCGAGAGACCCAGTACTTC; CDR3: CASSLYGGRETQYF
D: .; size: .; V: TRBV5-8; J: TRBJ1-1; DNA: TGTGCCAGCAGCACCCGGTTGTACTTT; CDR3: CASSTRLYF
D: .; size: .; V: TRBV7-2; J: TRBJ2-5; DNA: TGTGCCAGCAGCTTAGGCAGTTCGGAGACCCAGTACTTC; CDR3: CASSLGSSETQYF
D: .; size: few; V: TRBV12-5; J: TRBJ2-2; DNA: TGTGCTAGTGGTTTGGTACAAAAATCGGAACTACCTGTGAGTTTGAGCACCGGGGAGCTGTTTTTT; CDR3: CASGLVQKSELPVSLSTGELFF
D: .; size: .; V: TRBV9; J: TRBJ2-5; DNA: TGTGCCAGCAGCCCGGGAGAAGAGACCCAGTACTTC; CDR3: CASSPGEETQYF
D: .; size: .; V: TRBV11-2; J: TRBJ2-7; DNA: TGTGCCAGCAGCTTAGATGTGGGAGAAATTTACGAGCAGTACTTC; CDR3: CASSLDVGEIYEQYF
D: .; size: .; V: TRBV18; J: TRBJ1-6; DNA: TGTGCCAGCTCACCCGGAGGTGCGGTTTCACCCCTCCACTTT; CDR3: CASSPGGAVSPLHF
D: .; size: .; V: TRBV9; J: TRBJ1-6; DNA: TGTGCCAGCAGCGTAGGAGGGTATGACGCCTATAATTCACCCCTCCACTTT; CDR3: CASSVGGYDAYNSPLHF
D: .; size: few; V: TRBV5-1; J: TRBJ2-7; DNA: TGCGCCAGCAGACGGGAGCCAACTGAGCAGTACTTC; CDR3: CASRREPTEQYF
D: .; size: .; V: TRBV18; J: TRBJ1-3; DNA: TGTGCCAGCTCACCACGGAGAGACTCTGGAAACACCATATATTTT; CDR3: CASSPRRDSGNTIYF
D: .; size: .; V: TRBV9; J: TRBJ2-1; DNA: TGTGCCAGCAGCCCGAGACTCGCGAATGAGCAGTTCTTC; CDR3: CASSPRLANEQFF
D: .; size: .; V: TRBV27; J: TRBJ1-1; DNA: TGTGCCAGCAGTCCGGGGAACATGAACACTGAAGCTTTCTTT; CDR3: CASSPGNMNTEAFF